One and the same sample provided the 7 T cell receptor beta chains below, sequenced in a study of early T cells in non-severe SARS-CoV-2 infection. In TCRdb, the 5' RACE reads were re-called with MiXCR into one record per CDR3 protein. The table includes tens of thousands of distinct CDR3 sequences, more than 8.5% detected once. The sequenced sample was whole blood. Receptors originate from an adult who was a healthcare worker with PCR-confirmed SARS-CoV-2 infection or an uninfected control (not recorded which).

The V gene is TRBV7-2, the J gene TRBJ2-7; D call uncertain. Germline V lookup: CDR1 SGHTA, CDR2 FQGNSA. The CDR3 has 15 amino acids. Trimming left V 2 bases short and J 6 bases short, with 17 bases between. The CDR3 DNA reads TGTGCCAGCAGCTTAATCGTGGGGTTTGGACCCGAGCAGTACTTC. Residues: CASSLIVGFGPEQYF.

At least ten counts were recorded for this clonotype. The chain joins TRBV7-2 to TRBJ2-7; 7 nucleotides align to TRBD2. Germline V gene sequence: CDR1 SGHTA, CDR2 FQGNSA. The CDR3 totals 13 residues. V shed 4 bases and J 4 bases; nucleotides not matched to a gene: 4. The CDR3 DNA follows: TGTGCCAGCAGCTCCCGGGAGGAATACGAGCAGTACTTC. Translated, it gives CASSSREEYEQYF. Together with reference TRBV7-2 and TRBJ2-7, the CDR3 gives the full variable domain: GAGVSQSPSNKVTEKGKDVELRCDPISGHTALYWYRQSLGQGLEFLIYFQGNSAPDKSGLPSDRFSAERTGGSVSTLTIQRTQQEDSAVYLCASSSREEYEQYFGPGTRLTVT.

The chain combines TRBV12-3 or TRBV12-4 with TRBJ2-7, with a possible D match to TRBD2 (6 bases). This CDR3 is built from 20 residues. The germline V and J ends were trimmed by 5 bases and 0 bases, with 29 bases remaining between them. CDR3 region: CASSPSGGTLTSARSYEQYF. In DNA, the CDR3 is TGTGCCAGCAGTCCCAGTGGTGGGACTCTAACTTCAGCGCGCTCCTACGAGCAGTACTTC.

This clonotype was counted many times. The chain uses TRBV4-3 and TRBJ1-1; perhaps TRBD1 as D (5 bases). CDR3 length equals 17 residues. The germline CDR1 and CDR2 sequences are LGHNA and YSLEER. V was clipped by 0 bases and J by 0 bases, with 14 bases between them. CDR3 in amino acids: CASSQDGAAHLNTEAFF. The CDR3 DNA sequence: TGCGCCAGCAGCCAAGATGGGGCAGCTCATCTGAACACTGAAGCTTTCTTT.

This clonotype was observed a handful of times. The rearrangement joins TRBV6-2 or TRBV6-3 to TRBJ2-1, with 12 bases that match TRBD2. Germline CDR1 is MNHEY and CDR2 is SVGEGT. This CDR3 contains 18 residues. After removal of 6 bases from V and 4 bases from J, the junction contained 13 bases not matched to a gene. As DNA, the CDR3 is TGTGCCAGCAGCAACTCCGGACTAGCGGGGACCACTTACAATGAGCAGTTCTTC. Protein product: CASSNSGLAGTTYNEQFF.

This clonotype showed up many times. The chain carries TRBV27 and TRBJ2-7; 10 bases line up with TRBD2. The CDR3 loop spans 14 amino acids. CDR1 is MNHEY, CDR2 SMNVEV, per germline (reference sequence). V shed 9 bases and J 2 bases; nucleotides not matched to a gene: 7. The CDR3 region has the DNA TGTGCCAGTCGAAGGACTAGCGGTGCCTACGAGCAGTACTTC. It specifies CASRRTSGAYEQYF.

The CDR3 DNA is TGTGCCACCCGGGACAGCGCGAACACCGGGGAGCTGTTTTTT. Translation gives CATRDSANTGELFF. V and J are TRBV19 and TRBJ2-2; 7 bases match TRBD1. CDR1 and CDR2 (germline): LNHDA, SQIVND (reference sequence). Germline trimming cut 10 bases from V and 0 bases from J; bases unmatched to any gene: 5. The CDR3 is 14 residues long. Complete variable domain (other parts from reference TRBV19 and TRBJ2-2): DGGITQSPKYLFRKEGQNVTLSCEQNLNHDAMYWYRQDPGQGLRLIYYSQIVNDFQKGDIAEGYSVSREKKESFPLTVTSAQKNPTAFYLCATRDSANTGELFFGEGSRLTVL.